A selection of T cell receptor beta chains follows, all from one sample in a study of spatial heterogeneity in lung cancer. MiXCR, applied by TCRdb to the 5' RACE reads, yields one record per CDR3 protein. Among about 18,000 distinct CDR3 sequences listed, around 6.5% were seen once. The sample was lung tumor tissue, taken at surgery. The receptor set was obtained from a female donor with early-stage non-small cell lung cancer. CDR3s include the opening cysteine and the closing phenylalanine or tryptophan. Fields, in order: CDR3 DNA, CDR3 protein, D gene, V gene, clone size, J gene. A D gene is named only where the DNA matches it firmly. Some rows mark clone size as missing; the rest say once, few, many or name a class of expanded clone.

CDR3nt: TGTGCCAGCAGCGCCGACAGGGTCAATGCCAAAAACATTCAGTACTTC
CDR3aa: CASSADRVNAKNIQYF
d_gene: TRBD1
v_gene: TRBV11-1
abundance: many
j_gene: TRBJ2-4

CDR3nt: TGCAGTGCTAGAGAGTCCGGGACAGGGGACGAGCAGTACTTC
CDR3aa: CSARESGTGDEQYF
d_gene: TRBD1
v_gene: TRBV20-1
abundance: many
j_gene: TRBJ2-7

CDR3nt: TGTGCCAGCAGACCTCCAGGGGTGGCACCCCTCCACTTT
CDR3aa: CASRPPGVAPLHF
d_gene: NA
v_gene: TRBV28
abundance: many
j_gene: TRBJ1-6

CDR3nt: TGTGCCAGCAGCCAAGATTTGACCTTTGGCGGGAGGGCCTCTGAGCAGTTCTTC
CDR3aa: CASSQDLTFGGRASEQFF
d_gene: TRBD2
v_gene: TRBV4-2
abundance: many
j_gene: TRBJ2-1

CDR3nt: TGTGCCAGCAGTTTATTCGACAGCACGTACTTC
CDR3aa: CASSLFDSTYF
d_gene: NA
v_gene: TRBV28
abundance: many
j_gene: TRBJ2-7

CDR3nt: TGCGCCAGCAGCCCGCTGACAGGGAATGAAAAACTGTTTTTT
CDR3aa: CASSPLTGNEKLFF
d_gene: TRBD1
v_gene: TRBV5-1
abundance: many
j_gene: TRBJ1-4

CDR3nt: TGCGCCAGCAGCCAAGGACTAGCGGGAGACACCGGGGAGCTGTTTTTT
CDR3aa: CASSQGLAGDTGELFF
d_gene: TRBD2
v_gene: TRBV4-3
abundance: many
j_gene: TRBJ2-2

CDR3nt: TGCAGTGCTAGAGGGGGCGGACTAGCGGGAGGTGACTACGAGCAGTACTTC
CDR3aa: CSARGGGLAGGDYEQYF
d_gene: TRBD2
v_gene: TRBV20-1
abundance: many
j_gene: TRBJ2-7

CDR3nt: TGTGCCAGCAGCTCTGGACTGGGGAGCACTGAAGCTTTCTTT
CDR3aa: CASSSGLGSTEAFF
d_gene: NA
v_gene: TRBV7-2
abundance: NA
j_gene: TRBJ1-1

CDR3nt: TGTGCCAGCAGTTCGGGACAGAAATACACCGGGGAGCTGTTTTTT
CDR3aa: CASSSGQKYTGELFF
d_gene: TRBD1
v_gene: TRBV28
abundance: medium-sized
j_gene: TRBJ2-2

CDR3nt: TGTGCCAGCAGCCCCCAGGGGAGGGCCTACGAGCAGTACTTC
CDR3aa: CASSPQGRAYEQYF
d_gene: NA
v_gene: TRBV4-2
abundance: medium-sized
j_gene: TRBJ2-7

CDR3nt: TGTGCCAGCAGTTTAGCCCAACAGGGACAGGGGAGATCACCCCTCCACTTT
CDR3aa: CASSLAQQGQGRSPLHF
d_gene: TRBD1
v_gene: TRBV12-3/TRBV12-4
abundance: few
j_gene: TRBJ1-6

CDR3nt: TGTGCCAGCAGCTTGGGTAGCGTCGGAGAGACCCAGTACTTC
CDR3aa: CASSLGSVGETQYF
d_gene: NA
v_gene: TRBV7-6
abundance: many
j_gene: TRBJ2-5

CDR3nt: TGTGCCACCGAGGCTAGCGGGAAGGATACGCAGTATTTT
CDR3aa: CATEASGKDTQYF
d_gene: TRBD2
v_gene: TRBV10-3
abundance: NA
j_gene: TRBJ2-3

CDR3nt: TGCGCCAGCAGCTCACGAACAGGGCCCGAGCAGTACTTC
CDR3aa: CASSSRTGPEQYF
d_gene: NA
v_gene: TRBV5-1
abundance: many
j_gene: TRBJ2-7